This TCR beta chain was captured in a study of blood T cell repertoires in COVID-19. CDR3 size: 14 residues. V was clipped by 6 bases and J by 3 bases; unmatched bases: 4. Per germline, CDR1 MGHDK and CDR2 SYGVNS. The repertoire was sequenced with immunoSEQ multiplex PCR; TCRdb's copy has only in-frame clones and lacks some. The data show some 200,000 clones, with about nine tenths seen just once and 10% held by the top ten. This clone was counted a few times. The receptor was derived from a man between 18 and 29 years old with acute COVID-19. J is TRBJ2-2 and V is TRBV25-1; TRBD1 agrees at 7 bases. The sequencing input was PBMCs or T cells enriched from blood (not recorded which). CDR3 residues: CASSRDSDTGELFF. For the CDR3, the DNA is TGTGCCAGCAGCCGGGACAGTGACACCGGGGAGCTGTTTTTT.